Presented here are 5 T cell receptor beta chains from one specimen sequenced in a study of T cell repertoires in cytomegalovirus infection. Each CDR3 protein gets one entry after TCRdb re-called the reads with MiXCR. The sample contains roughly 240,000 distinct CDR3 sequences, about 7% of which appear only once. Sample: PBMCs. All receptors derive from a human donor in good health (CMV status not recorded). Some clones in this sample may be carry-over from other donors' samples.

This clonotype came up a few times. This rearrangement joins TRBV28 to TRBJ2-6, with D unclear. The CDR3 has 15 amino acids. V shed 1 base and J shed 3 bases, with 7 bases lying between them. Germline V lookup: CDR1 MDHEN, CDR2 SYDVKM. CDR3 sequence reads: CASSLSAGGANVLTF. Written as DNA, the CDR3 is TGTGCCAGCAGTTTATCGGCTGGTGGGGCCAACGTCCTGACTTTC.

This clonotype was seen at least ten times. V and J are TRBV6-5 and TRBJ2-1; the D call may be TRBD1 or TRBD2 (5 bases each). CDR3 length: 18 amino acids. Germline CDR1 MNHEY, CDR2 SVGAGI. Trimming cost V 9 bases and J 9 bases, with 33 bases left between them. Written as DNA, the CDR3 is TGTGCCAGTGGTACGGCGCCGGGACGGGGCGCCACGCCAACTGAGCAGTTCTTC. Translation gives CASGTAPGRGATPTEQFF.

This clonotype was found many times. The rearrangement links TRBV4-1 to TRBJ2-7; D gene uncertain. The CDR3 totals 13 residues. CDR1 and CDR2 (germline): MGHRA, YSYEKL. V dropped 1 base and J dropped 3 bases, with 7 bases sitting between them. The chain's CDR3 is CASSQGANYEQYF. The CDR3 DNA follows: TGCGCCAGCAGCCAAGGGGCCAACTACGAGCAGTACTTC.

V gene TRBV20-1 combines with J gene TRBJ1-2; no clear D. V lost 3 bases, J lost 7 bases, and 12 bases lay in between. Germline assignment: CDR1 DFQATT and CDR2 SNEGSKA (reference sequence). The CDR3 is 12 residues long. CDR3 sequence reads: CSASTGVAGYTF. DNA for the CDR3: TGCAGTGCTAGTACTGGGGTTGCTGGCTACACCTTC.

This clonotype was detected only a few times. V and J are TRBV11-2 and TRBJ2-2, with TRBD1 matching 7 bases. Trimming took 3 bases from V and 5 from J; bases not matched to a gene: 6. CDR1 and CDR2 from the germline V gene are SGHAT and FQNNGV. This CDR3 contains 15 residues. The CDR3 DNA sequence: TGTGCCAGCAGCTTCCGGACAGGCTATACCGGGGAGCTGTTTTTT. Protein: CASSFRTGYTGELFF.